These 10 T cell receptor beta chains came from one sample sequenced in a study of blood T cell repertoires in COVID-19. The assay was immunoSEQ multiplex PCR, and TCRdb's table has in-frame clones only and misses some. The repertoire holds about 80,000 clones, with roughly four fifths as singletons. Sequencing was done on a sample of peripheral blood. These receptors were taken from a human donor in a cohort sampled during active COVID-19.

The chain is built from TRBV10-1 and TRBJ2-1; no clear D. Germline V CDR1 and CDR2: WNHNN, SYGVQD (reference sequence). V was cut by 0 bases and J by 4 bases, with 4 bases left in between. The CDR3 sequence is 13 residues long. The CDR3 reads CASSESRYNEQFF. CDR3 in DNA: TGCGCCAGCAGTGAGTCCAGATACAATGAGCAGTTCTTC.

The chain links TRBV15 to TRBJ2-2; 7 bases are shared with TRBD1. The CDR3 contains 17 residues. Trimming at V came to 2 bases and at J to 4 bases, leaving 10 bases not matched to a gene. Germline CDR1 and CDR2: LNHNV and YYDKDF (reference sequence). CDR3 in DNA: TGTGCCACCAGCAGACCTCTCCGGGACAGAAGCACCGGGGAGCTGTTTTTT. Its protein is CATSRPLRDRSTGELFF.

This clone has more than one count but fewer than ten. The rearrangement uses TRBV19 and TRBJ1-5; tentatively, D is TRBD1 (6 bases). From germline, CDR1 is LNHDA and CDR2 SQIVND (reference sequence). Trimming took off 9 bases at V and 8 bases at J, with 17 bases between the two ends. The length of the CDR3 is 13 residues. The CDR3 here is CASRDTLAEPQHF. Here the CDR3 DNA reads TGTGCCAGCCGGGACACGTTGGCAGAGCCCCAGCATTTT. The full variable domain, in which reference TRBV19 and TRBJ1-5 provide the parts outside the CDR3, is DGGITQSPKYLFRKEGQNVTLSCEQNLNHDAMYWYRQDPGQGLRLIYYSQIVNDFQKGDIAEGYSVSREKKESFPLTVTSAQKNPTAFYLCASRDTLAEPQHFGDGTRLSIL.

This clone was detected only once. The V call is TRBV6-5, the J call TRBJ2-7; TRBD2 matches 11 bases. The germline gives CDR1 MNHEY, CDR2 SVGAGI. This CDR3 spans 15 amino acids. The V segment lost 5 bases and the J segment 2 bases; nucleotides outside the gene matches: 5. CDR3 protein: CASSPTSGTPYEQYF. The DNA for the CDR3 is TGTGCCAGCAGTCCGACTAGCGGGACACCCTACGAGCAGTACTTC.

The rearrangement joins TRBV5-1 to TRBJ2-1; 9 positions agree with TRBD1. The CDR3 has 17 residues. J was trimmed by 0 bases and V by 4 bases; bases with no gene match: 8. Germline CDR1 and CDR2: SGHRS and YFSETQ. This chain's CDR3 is CASSRPGTGSSYNEQFF. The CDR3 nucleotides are TGCGCCAGCAGCCGGCCAGGGACAGGGAGCTCCTACAATGAGCAGTTCTTC.

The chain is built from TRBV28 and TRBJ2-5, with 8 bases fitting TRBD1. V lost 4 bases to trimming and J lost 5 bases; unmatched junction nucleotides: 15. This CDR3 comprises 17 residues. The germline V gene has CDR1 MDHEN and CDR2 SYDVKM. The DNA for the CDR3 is TGTGCCAGCAGTTCCTCCCTGCGACAGGGGATGGGGGAGACCCAGTACTTC. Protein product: CASSSSLRQGMGETQYF.

Here the CDR3 reads CASSLGLSANTGELFF. As DNA, the CDR3 is TGTGCCAGCAGCTTAGGCCTATCCGCGAACACCGGGGAGCTGTTTTTT. The genes are TRBV7-2 and TRBJ2-2; no definite D call. The CDR3 covers 16 residues. Deletions cut 1 base from V and 0 bases from J, with 9 bases between. The germline CDR1 and CDR2 sequences are SGHTA and FQGNSA.

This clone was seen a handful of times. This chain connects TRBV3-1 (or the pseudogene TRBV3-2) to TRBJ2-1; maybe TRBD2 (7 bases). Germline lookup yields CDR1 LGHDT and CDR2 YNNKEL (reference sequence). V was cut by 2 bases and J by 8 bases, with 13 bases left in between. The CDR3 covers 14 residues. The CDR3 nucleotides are TGTGCCAGCAGCCAAAGGGGGGAGGGGGATGAGCAGTTCTTC. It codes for CASSQRGEGDEQFF.

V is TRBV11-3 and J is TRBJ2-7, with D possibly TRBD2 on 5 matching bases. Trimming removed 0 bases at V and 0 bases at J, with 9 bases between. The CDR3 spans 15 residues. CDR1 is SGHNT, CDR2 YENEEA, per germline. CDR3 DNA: TGTGCCAGCAGCTTAGATGTAGGGAGCTCCTACGAGCAGTACTTC. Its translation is CASSLDVGSSYEQYF.

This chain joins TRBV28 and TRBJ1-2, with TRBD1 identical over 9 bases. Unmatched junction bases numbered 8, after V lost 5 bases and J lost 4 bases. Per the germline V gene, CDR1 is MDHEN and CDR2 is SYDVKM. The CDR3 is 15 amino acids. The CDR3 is CASSVLTGGPYGYTF. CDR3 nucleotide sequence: TGTGCCAGCAGTGTTCTTACAGGGGGCCCCTATGGCTACACCTTC.